Listed here are 21 T cell receptor beta chains from one sample, sequenced in a study of shared clonotypes between healthy human individuals. The repertoire was sequenced with immunoSEQ multiplex PCR; TCRdb's copy has only in-frame clones and lacks some. This repertoire shows millions of clones, 85% to 95% found once; its top ten account for 1% to 1.3%. Naive-designated CD8 cells lacked CD45RO, were positively enriched for CCR7, and omitted terminally differentiated effector memory CD45RA+ cells. Source material: naive CD8+ T cells sorted from blood. These receptors were collected from a man between 18 and 29 years old in good health.

About this clone itself: Different DNA sequences within this sample yield the same CDR3. This chain uses TRBV9 with TRBJ1-2; perhaps TRBD1 as D (5 bases). The ends were cut back, 0 bases at V and 4 bases at J, with 7 bases in the middle. The CDR3 extends over 13 amino acids. Germline V gives CDR1 SGDLS, CDR2 YYNGEE. The CDR3 coding sequence is TGTGCCAGCAGCGTAGGCCAGGGCTATGGCTACACCTTC. It encodes CASSVGQGYGYTF.

The chain couples TRBV27 to TRBJ1-5; TRBD1 is a possible D gene (5 bases). The length of the CDR3 is 14 residues. Per germline, CDR1 MNHEY and CDR2 SMNVEV (reference sequence). Trimming cost V 4 bases and J 0 bases, with 7 bases left between them. Here the CDR3 reads CASSYGASNQPQHF. Here the CDR3 DNA reads TGTGCCAGCAGTTATGGGGCTAGCAATCAGCCCCAGCATTTT.

This clone appeared once. The chain employs TRBV4-1 and TRBJ2-7; the D is unclear. Trimming took off 3 bases at V and 11 bases at J, with 17 bases between the two ends. Per germline, CDR1 MGHRA and CDR2 YSYEKL. The CDR3 sequence is 13 residues long. CDR3 amino acids: CASSQALGSWKYF. The CDR3 bases are TGCGCCAGCAGCCAGGCCCTAGGGTCCTGGAAGTACTTC.

A word on this clone: The same CDR3 can be traced to other DNA sequences in this sample. The chain is built from TRBV6-5 and TRBJ1-4; D is uncertain. Germline assignment: CDR1 MNHEY and CDR2 SVGAGI. This CDR3 is 13 amino acids long. V was pared by 0 bases and J by 8 bases, with 7 bases between. In nucleotides, the CDR3 is TGTGCCAGCAGTTACTCGACCGGGGAAAAACTGTTTTTT. Translating gives CASSYSTGEKLFF.

The V gene is TRBV6-1, the J gene TRBJ1-4, with 8 bases that match TRBD1. CDR1 is MNHNS and CDR2 is SASEGT in the germline V gene. There are 16 residues in the CDR3. V gave up 4 bases and J gave up 17 bases; unmatched junction bases: 21. CDR3 loop: CASSGFSTGDPLAPFF. CDR3 nucleotide sequence: TGTGCCAGCAGTGGGTTTTCGACAGGGGACCCTTTAGCGCCATTTTTT.

The chain combines TRBV5-6 with TRBJ1-5, with TRBD1 as a possible D gene (5 bases). The CDR3 extends over 15 amino acids. Germline V gene sequence: CDR1 SGHDT, CDR2 YYEEEE. Trimming shortened V by 1 base and J by 0 bases, and 8 bases separated the two germline ends. The CDR3 bases are TGTGCCAGCAGCTTGAGGCAGGGTAGCAATCAGCCCCAGCATTTT. It is translated as CASSLRQGSNQPQHF. Together with reference TRBV5-6 and TRBJ1-5, the CDR3 gives the full variable domain: DAGVTQSPTHLIKTRGQQVTLRCSPKSGHDTVSWYQQALGQGPQFIFQYYEEEERQRGNFPDRFSGHQFPNYSSELNVNALLLGDSALYLCASSLRQGSNQPQHFGDGTRLSIL.

The chain joins TRBV4-3 to TRBJ2-3; weak D call: TRBD2 (6 bases). Germline CDR1 reads LGHNA; CDR2 reads YSLEER. Trimming stripped 1 base from V and 4 bases from J, with 12 bases between. CDR3 size: 15 residues. CDR3: CASSQADWEADTQYF. In DNA, the CDR3 is TGCGCCAGCAGCCAAGCGGACTGGGAGGCAGATACGCAGTATTTT.

The CDR3 sequence is CASSSTGGFGYTF. The DNA for the CDR3 is TGTGCCAGCAGCTCCACAGGGGGTTTTGGCTACACCTTC. This rearrangement joins TRBV13 to TRBJ1-2; TRBD1 aligns across 8 bases. The CDR3 consists of 13 residues. Trimming removed 4 bases from V and 7 bases from J; junction bases left unmatched: 5. Germline values: CDR1 PRHDT, CDR2 FYEKMQ (reference sequence).

The chain is built from TRBV5-6 and TRBJ2-7; D is unresolved. The CDR3 runs to 12 residues. Deletions cut 3 bases from V and 6 bases from J, with 10 bases between. The germline CDR1 and CDR2 sequences are SGHDT and YYEEEE. CDR3 bases: TGTGCCAGCAGCTGGGCCGGACCCGAGCAGTACTTC. This translates into CASSWAGPEQYF.

The chain employs TRBV5-6 and TRBJ1-2, with a possible D match to TRBD1 (5 bases). CDR1 is SGHDT and CDR2 is YYEEEE in the germline V gene. The CDR3 extends over 14 amino acids. Trimming removed 5 bases at V and 2 bases at J, with 13 bases between. The chain's CDR3 is CASRHSTGNYGYTF. The CDR3 DNA reads as TGTGCCAGCAGACACTCCACAGGAAACTATGGCTACACCTTC.

In regard to this clone: Germline and junction disagree at one end, which may indicate a read error. The genes are TRBV7-7 and TRBJ2-5; maybe TRBD2 (6 bases). Germline lookup yields CDR1 SSHAT and CDR2 FNYEAQ (reference sequence). CDR3 length equals 14 residues. The CDR3, as DNA: TGTGCTAGCAGCCCAGAGGTGGGGGGAGAGACCCAGTACTTC. This gives the protein CASSPEVGGETQYF. The entire variable domain, with the rest obtained from reference TRBV7-7 and TRBJ2-5, is as follows: GAGVSQSPRYKVTKRGQDVTLRCDPISSHATLYWYQQALGQGPEFLTYFNYEAQPDKSGLPSDRFSAERPEGSISTLTIQRTEQRDSAMYRCASSPEVGGETQYFGPGTRLLVL.

The chain carries TRBV7-8 and TRBJ2-3; TRBD2 is a possible D gene (6 bases). This CDR3 is built from 16 residues. Germline values: CDR1 SGHVS, CDR2 FQNEAQ. Trimming stripped 5 bases from V and 2 bases from J, with 17 bases between. The CDR3 region has the DNA TGTGCCAGCAGCCGCGGGGCAGCGCTTATCACAGATACGCAGTATTTT. This gives the protein CASSRGAALITDTQYF.

In DNA, the CDR3 is TGCGCCAGCAGTGATGTGGGATACAATCAGCCCCAGCATTTT. Protein sequence: CASSDVGYNQPQHF. V and J are TRBV10-2 and TRBJ1-5; D not certain. CDR1 and CDR2 (germline): WSHSY, SAAADI. V lost 3 bases, J lost 3 bases, and 9 bases lay in between. The CDR3 is 14 residues long.

The count of this clone is one. The V and J genes are TRBV19 and TRBJ2-5; TRBD1 matches at 10 bases. The germline CDR1 and CDR2 sequences are LNHDA and SQIVND (reference sequence). Trimming removed 1 base from V and 5 bases from J; junction bases left unmatched: 7. The CDR3 runs to 16 residues. The CDR3 sequence is CASSIGGTGVEETQYF. The CDR3 nucleotides are TGTGCCAGTAGTATAGGAGGGACAGGGGTGGAGGAGACCCAGTACTTC.

To note about this clone: The sample contains more than one DNA sequence encoding this CDR3. The CDR3 DNA sequence: TGTGCCAGCAGCGCGGGGGGTGTAGATACGCAGTATTTT. Encoded protein: CASSAGGVDTQYF. V and J are TRBV9 and TRBJ2-3; 7 nucleotides agree with TRBD2. Germline trimming cut 3 bases from V and 5 bases from J; bases unmatched to any gene: 3. Germline V gives CDR1 SGDLS, CDR2 YYNGEE. This CDR3 contains 13 residues.

The chain joins TRBV7-9 to TRBJ2-5; D possibly corresponds to TRBD2 (5 bases). Germline lookup yields CDR1 SEHNR and CDR2 FQNEAQ (reference sequence). This CDR3 region has 16 residues. Between the trimmed V and J ends, which lost 4 bases and 2 bases, there was a span of 17 bases. DNA for the CDR3: TGTGCCAGCAGCTCGGGGTGGTGGGAGCTACAAGAGACCCAGTACTTC. Translating gives CASSSGWWELQETQYF.

The rearrangement uses TRBV6-1 and TRBJ2-7; possibly TRBD2 for D (5 bases). Germline V lookup: CDR1 MNHNS, CDR2 SASEGT. The length of the CDR3 is 14 residues. The ends were cut back, 2 bases at V and 1 base at J, with 9 bases in the middle. The CDR3 nucleotides are TGTGCCAGCAGTGAATGGACTCCTTCCTACGAGCAGTACTTC. This gives the protein CASSEWTPSYEQYF.

This clone occurred once. This chain links TRBV5-1 with TRBJ2-7, with D possibly being TRBD1 (6 bases). The V gene's germline CDR1 is SGHRS and CDR2 YFSETQ. Trimming took off 4 bases at V and 0 bases at J, with 17 bases between the two ends. The CDR3 consists of 16 residues. The CDR3 loop reads CASSKVRTEVSYEQYF. The CDR3 DNA reads TGCGCCAGCAGCAAGGTCCGGACAGAGGTCTCCTACGAGCAGTACTTC.

The J gene is TRBJ2-7, the V gene TRBV6-5; the match to TRBD2 covers 10 bases. Germline values: CDR1 MNHEY, CDR2 SVGAGI. There are 13 residues in the CDR3. The V gene end was trimmed by 6 bases and the J gene end by 3 bases; junction bases not matched to a gene: 2. DNA for the CDR3: TGTGCCAGCAGAGGACTAGCGGACTACGAGCAGTACTTC. Protein product: CASRGLADYEQYF.

The rearrangement uses TRBV27 and TRBJ2-7, with 8 bases fitting TRBD1. The V segment lost 6 bases and the J segment 7 bases; nucleotides outside the gene matches: 17. This CDR3 comprises 16 residues. CDR1 and CDR2 from the germline V gene are MNHEY and SMNVEV (reference sequence). The CDR3 nucleotides are TGTGCCAGCAGCCCCTCGACAGGGGAGATCACTACGGAGCAGTACTTC. This encodes CASSPSTGEITTEQYF.

The chain uses TRBV5-4 and TRBJ2-1; 7 nucleotides align to TRBD1. This CDR3 is 14 amino acids long. V lost 0 bases, J lost 7 bases, and 4 bases stayed unmatched. Per germline, CDR1 SGHNT and CDR2 YYREEE (reference sequence). The CDR3 region has the DNA TGTGCCAGCAGCTTGGTACAGGGGTCGAATGAGCAGTTCTTC. Translating gives CASSLVQGSNEQFF.